Detailed here is one TCR beta chain. Its antigen is still unknown. Base quality data are lacking; no much larger clone is found one base away. The immunoSEQ Assay, a bias-controlled multiplex PCR, was used to amplify TCRbeta CDR3 regions from genomic DNA. The authors processed their data as follows. The number of nucleated cells in each sample was estimated from the amplification of reference gene primers within the assay. To quantify the absolute abundance of each unique TCRbeta CDR3 rearrangement, sequence reads were collapsed and filtered. For each sample, productive Simpson clonality was calculated as the square root of Simpson's diversity index across productive rearrangements. TCRdb limited this immuneACCESS table to in-frame rearrangements with V and J called. A share of clones is missing; checked studies link under half to unresolved V genes, and the rest is unexplained. The V and J calls and clone size come from that table; D and trimming were worked out from the DNA. The table for this sample lists around 64,000 clones; about 83% of them were counted only once. Together, the top ten hold 15% to 20% of the sample.

From a lookup of the germline V gene, CDR1 and CDR2 are MNHNS and SASEGT. Measured from the cysteine to the phenylalanine, the CDR3 is 16 residues long. The entry retains the CDR3 DNA only, 48 bases that are in frame from base 1. V loses 2 bases, J loses 6 bases, and the germline ends lie 14 bases apart. Each collaborating institution followed its own protocols to collect whole blood in K2EDTA tubes. For TCRbeta analysis, collaborator samples were shipped as frozen whole blood, as isolated PBMCs, or as DNA extracted from either sample type. The record originates from a study of blood T cell repertoires in COVID-19 (dated by TCRdb to about 2020). Notes on the research overall: Samples covering the acute and convalescent phases of COVID-19 were provided by collaborators in the United States, Italy and Spain. Subjects who had been exposed to COVID-19, were actively infected with it, or had recovered from it provided the deeply sampled blood TCRbeta repertoires that made up the dataset. The repertoires were released in a freely available public database intended as a resource for research on the immune response to SARS-CoV-2. Where available, HLA class I and class II types were taken from metadata supplied by the sample provider and were not determined by assay-based typing. Nearly every sample came with metadata listing a de-identified subject ID, COVID-19 status, age in years and sex. The material from the prospective study consisted of cDNA or gDNA derived from T cells, B-cell-depleted T cells, or PBMCs. The samples were drawn from the first 160 participants of the ongoing ImmuneRACE study and from 950 to 1,500 subjects provided by 6 global collaborators.

Here is what the overall study found, with its caveats: Clinical and demographic metadata were provided uncurated, with the amount varying by source and participant.

The TCR originated in a woman aged 80 or older with acute or convalescent COVID-19. The sequence links TRBV6-1 to TRBJ1-6; TRBD1 might be the D gene, on 5 matching bases. Sample: peripheral blood. The CDR3 region: CASSEKLAGGNSPLHF. The base sequence is TGTGCCAGCAGTGAAAAGCTGGCGGGGGGTAATTCACCCCTCCACTTT.